This T cell receptor beta chain was recorded in a study of shared clonotypes between healthy human individuals. Study background: A donor's plate count was three for CD4 naive and three for CD4 memory; CD8 naive had two and CD8 memory one.

Whole-study findings and limits: With few donors, the genetic and exposure-history diversity represented was limited.

From germline, CDR1 is WNHNN and CDR2 SYGVQD (reference sequence). Trimming shortened V by 9 bases and J by 6 bases, and 6 bases separated the two germline ends. This CDR3 contains 9 residues. TCRdb's table, derived via immunoSEQ multiplex PCR, lists solely in-frame clones and lacks some. The data contain some 1 million clones, around 76% of them singletons. Points on this clone: Its antigen is as yet unknown.

Source material: memory CD4+ T cells sorted from blood. Subset here: CD45RA-negative fraction. The source of this sequence is a man in his late teens or twenties in good health. The chain employs TRBV10-1 and TRBJ2-7; TRBD1 is a possible D gene (5 bases). The CDR3 nucleotides read TGCGCCAGGGACATCGAGCAGTACTTC. This encodes CARDIEQYF.